This T cell receptor (beta chain) was identified in a study of Tregs in tolerant kidney transplant recipients. The nonmyeloablative bone marrow transplants came from related graft donors, with transient mixed chimerism. CDR1 is SGHVS and CDR2 is FQNEAQ in the germline V gene. The length of the CDR3 is 16 residues. V dropped 1 base and J dropped 3 bases, with 16 bases sitting between them. With respect to this clone: The sequenced fragment ends 3 residues before the CDR3 boundary, so the rest is inferred from the germline J gene.

Only in-frame clones appear in the TCRdb table, and some are missing; sequencing was by immunoSEQ multiplex PCR. The sample data list around 13,000 clones. The receptor was isolated from a human patient who received a combined kidney and bone marrow transplant. Part of the T cells may come from the graft donor. V and J are TRBV7-8 and TRBJ2-7, with D tentatively TRBD2 (5 bases). Sequenced material: CD8+ T cells from blood (PBMCs), taken 6 months after the transplant. The CDR3 is CASSLGSGPPGYEQYF. Incomplete CDR3 DNA: TGTGCCAGCAGCTTAGGGAGCGGACCTCCTGGCTACGAG. Complete variable domain (other parts from reference TRBV7-8 and TRBJ2-7): GAGVSQSPRYKVAKRGQDVALRCDPISGHVSLFWYQQALGQGPEFLTYFQNEAQLDKSGLPSDRFFAERPEGSVSTLKIQRTQQEDSAVYLCASSLGSGPPGYEQYFGPGTRLTVT.